These 10 T cell receptor beta chains originate from one sample sequenced in a study of T cell clonotyping in hematopoietic cell transplantation. Some clones are missing from TCRdb's copy, which holds only in-frame ones; the method was immunoSEQ multiplex PCR. The table has approximately 6,400 clones, 78% seen once. This specimen consisted of peripheral blood mononuclear cells, obtained 180 days after allogeneic stem cell transplant. The receptors derive from a male patient aged 70 to 80 who had an allogeneic stem cell transplant from an unrelated donor, so T cells may come from the graft donor. Some clones in this sample may be carry-over from other donors' samples.

This chain links TRBV30 with TRBJ2-7, with D perhaps being TRBD1 or TRBD2 (5 bases each). Trimming removed 1 base from V and 3 bases from J, with 13 bases in between. CDR3 size: 14 residues. From germline, CDR1 is GTSNPN and CDR2 SVGIG (reference sequence). The CDR3 DNA follows: TGTGCCTGGAGTGAGGGGTCTCGGGACTACGAGCAGTACTTC. Translation gives CAWSEGSRDYEQYF.

The chain has TRBV19 and TRBJ2-1; 10 bases are a match to TRBD2. The CDR3 sequence is 14 residues long. The V segment lost 7 bases and the J segment 4 bases; nucleotides outside the gene matches: 4. Germline assignment: CDR1 LNHDA and CDR2 SQIVND (reference sequence). The CDR3 protein is CASTRTSGYNEQFF. CDR3 sequence (DNA): TGTGCCAGTACCCGGACTAGCGGATACAATGAGCAGTTCTTC.

The CDR3 sequence is CASSEATSESSYEQYF. DNA for the CDR3: TGTGCCAGCAGTGAAGCTACTAGTGAAAGCTCCTACGAGCAGTACTTC. The chain joins TRBV6-1 to TRBJ2-7; D may be TRBD2 (5 bases). The germline V gene has CDR1 MNHNS and CDR2 SASEGT. The CDR3 spans 16 residues. V lost 0 bases and J lost 0, with 12 bases in between.

To note about this clone: One end of the junction is discordant with germline, which a read error may explain. The V call is TRBV11-2, the J call TRBJ2-3, with 8 bases matching TRBD2. CDR3 length: 12 amino acids. Germline loops: CDR1 SGHAT, CDR2 FQNNGV. Written as DNA, the CDR3 is TGTGCCAGCAGCTTAGATTCGGCGGGGGGATCTTTT. Its protein is CASSLDSAGGSF.

The rearrangement joins TRBV5-1 to TRBJ2-5; 13 bases map to TRBD2. The CDR3 runs to 16 residues. Germline V gene data show CDR1 as SGHRS and CDR2 as YFSETQ. The J segment lost 2 bases and the V segment lost 4 bases, leaving 5 bases of the junction unmatched. CDR3 amino acids: CASSPGLAGRQETQYF. CDR3 DNA sequence: TGCGCCAGCAGCCCGGGACTAGCGGGGAGACAAGAGACCCAGTACTTC.

A single count supports this clone. This chain links TRBV28 with TRBJ2-1; no clear D. The V end lost 11 bases, the J end lost 2 bases, and 16 bases lay between the germline ends. Germline lookup yields CDR1 MDHEN and CDR2 SYDVKM. The CDR3 has 14 residues. The DNA for the CDR3 is TGTGCCGCCCGGAGAGAGGCCGCCTACAATGAGCAGTTCTTC. Translating it yields CAARREAAYNEQFF.

The rearrangement links TRBV9 to TRBJ1-2; D call uncertain. Germline lookup yields CDR1 SGDLS and CDR2 YYNGEE. V lost 2 bases to trimming and J lost 4 bases, with 12 bases between them. This CDR3 has 14 amino acids. CDR3 nucleotides: TGTGCCAGCAGCGTCGTTGACGGCCCCTATGGCTACACCTTC. Its translation: CASSVVDGPYGYTF.

This clone appeared a few times. The chain has TRBV19 and TRBJ2-6; D call uncertain. Trimming pared 8 bases from V and 0 bases from J, leaving 8 bases between. Germline V gives CDR1 LNHDA, CDR2 SQIVND (reference sequence). CDR3 size: 14 residues. The CDR3 is CASCQPSGANVLTF. The CDR3 DNA reads as TGTGCCAGTTGTCAGCCCTCTGGGGCCAACGTCCTGACTTTC.

The chain couples TRBV7-9 to TRBJ2-3; D is unclear. CDR3 length equals 14 residues. Trimming left V 2 bases short and J 3 bases short, with 9 bases between. The germline V gene has CDR1 SEHNR and CDR2 FQNEAQ (reference sequence). The CDR3 region is CASSLLQGTDTQYF. DNA of the CDR3: TGTGCCAGCAGCTTATTACAAGGAACAGATACGCAGTATTTT.

This chain links TRBV5-6 with TRBJ1-5; possibly TRBD1 for D (5 bases). The CDR3 spans 14 residues. The V gene's germline CDR1 is SGHDT and CDR2 YYEEEE. The V end lost 4 bases, the J end lost 2 bases, and 10 bases lay between the germline ends. The CDR3 is CASSLGVGNQPQHF. CDR3 DNA sequence: TGTGCCAGCAGCCTAGGGGTGGGCAATCAGCCCCAGCATTTT.